This TCR beta chain originates from a study of blood T cell repertoires in COVID-19. Across the study: The United States, Italy and Spain provided the acute and convalescent COVID-19 samples. The analysed material was cDNA or gDNA that came from T cells, B-cell-depleted T cells, or PBMCs.

V was shortened by 1 base and J by 7 bases, with 13 bases between the two germline ends. Germline V gene sequence: CDR1 SGHTA, CDR2 FQGNSA. The CDR3 sequence is 15 residues long. Authors' processing steps: Nucleated cell number was recorded as an estimate derived from reference gene primer amplification. The table came from immunoSEQ multiplex PCR; TCRdb's copy has only in-frame clones and leaves some out. V, J and clone size were drawn from that table, and D and trimming were deduced from the DNA. The data contain 300,000 or so clones, around 85% of them seen just once; the ten biggest clones take up around 3.7%.

The rearrangement joins TRBV7-2 to TRBJ1-4; possibly TRBD1 for D (6 bases). This TCR came from a woman aged 45-65 years with active or convalescent COVID-19. The specimen was peripheral blood. CDR3 coding DNA: TGTGCCAGCAGCTTAGTTCAGGGGAAGAGTGAAAAACTGTTTTTT. Protein sequence: CASSLVQGKSEKLFF. The full variable domain, its missing parts supplied by reference TRBV7-2 and TRBJ1-4, is GAGVSQSPSNKVTEKGKDVELRCDPISGHTALYWYRQSLGQGLEFLIYFQGNSAPDKSGLPSDRFSAERTGGSVSTLTIQRTQQEDSAVYLCASSLVQGKSEKLFFGSGTQLSVL.